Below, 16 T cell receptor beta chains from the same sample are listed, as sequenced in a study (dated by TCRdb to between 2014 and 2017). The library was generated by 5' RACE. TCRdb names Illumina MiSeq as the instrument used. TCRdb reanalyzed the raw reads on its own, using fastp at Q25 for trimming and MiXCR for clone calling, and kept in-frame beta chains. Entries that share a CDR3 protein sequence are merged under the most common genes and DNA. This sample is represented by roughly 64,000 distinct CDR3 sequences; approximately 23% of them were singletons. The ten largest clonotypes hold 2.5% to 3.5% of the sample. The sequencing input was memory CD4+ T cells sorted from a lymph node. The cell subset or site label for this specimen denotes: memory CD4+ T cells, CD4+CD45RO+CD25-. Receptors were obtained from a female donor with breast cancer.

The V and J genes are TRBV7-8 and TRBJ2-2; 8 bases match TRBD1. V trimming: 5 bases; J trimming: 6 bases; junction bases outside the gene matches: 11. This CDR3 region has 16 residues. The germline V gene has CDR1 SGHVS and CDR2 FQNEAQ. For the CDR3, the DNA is TGTGCCAGCAGCAAGCGGACAGGGCTTAGCGCCGGGGAGCTGTTTTTT. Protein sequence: CASSKRTGLSAGELFF.

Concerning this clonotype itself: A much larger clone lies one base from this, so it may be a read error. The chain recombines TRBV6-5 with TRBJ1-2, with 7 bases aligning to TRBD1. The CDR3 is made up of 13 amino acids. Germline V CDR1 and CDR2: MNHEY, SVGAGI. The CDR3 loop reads CACSDREVFGYTF. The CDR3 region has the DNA TGTGCCTGCAGCGACAGGGAGGTGTTTGGCTACACCTTC.

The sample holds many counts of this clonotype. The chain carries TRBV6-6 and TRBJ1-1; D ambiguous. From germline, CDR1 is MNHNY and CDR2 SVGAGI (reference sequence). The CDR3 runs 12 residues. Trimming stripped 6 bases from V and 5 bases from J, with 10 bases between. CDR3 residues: CASRPRETEAFF. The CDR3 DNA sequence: TGTGCCAGCAGACCTAGGGAGACTGAAGCTTTCTTT.

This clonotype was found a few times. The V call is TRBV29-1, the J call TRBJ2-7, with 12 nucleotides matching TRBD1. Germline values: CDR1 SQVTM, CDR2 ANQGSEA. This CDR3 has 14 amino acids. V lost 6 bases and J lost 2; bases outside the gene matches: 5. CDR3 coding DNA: TGCAGCGTCCTGGGACAGGGGGCAACCTACGAGCAGTACTTC. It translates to CSVLGQGATYEQYF.

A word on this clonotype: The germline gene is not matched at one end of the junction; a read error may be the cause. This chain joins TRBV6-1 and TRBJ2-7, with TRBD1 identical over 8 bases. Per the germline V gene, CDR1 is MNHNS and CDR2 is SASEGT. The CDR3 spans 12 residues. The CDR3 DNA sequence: TGTGCCGGCAGTGACAGGGGTTTCGAGCAGTACTTC. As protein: CAGSDRGFEQYF.

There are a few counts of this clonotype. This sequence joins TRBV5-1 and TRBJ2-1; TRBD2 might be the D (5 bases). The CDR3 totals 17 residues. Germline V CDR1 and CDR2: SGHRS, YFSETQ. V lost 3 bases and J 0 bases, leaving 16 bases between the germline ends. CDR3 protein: CASSYAPAGNSYNEQFF. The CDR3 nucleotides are TGCGCCAGCAGCTACGCTCCGGCGGGCAACTCCTACAATGAGCAGTTCTTC.

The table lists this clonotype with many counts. CDR3 DNA sequence: TGTGCCAGCAGCACCCGGGACGCACCCTACGAGCAGTACTTC. This encodes CASSTRDAPYEQYF. The V and J genes are TRBV9 and TRBJ2-7; TRBD1 or TRBD2 may be the D gene (5 bases each). Germline loops: CDR1 SGDLS, CDR2 YYNGEE. V lost 4 bases to trimming and J lost 2 bases, with 13 bases between them. CDR3 length: 14 residues.

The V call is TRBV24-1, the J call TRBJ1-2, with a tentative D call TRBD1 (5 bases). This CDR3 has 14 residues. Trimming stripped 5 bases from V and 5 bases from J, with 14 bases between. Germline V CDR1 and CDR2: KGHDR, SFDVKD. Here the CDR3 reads CATSARGEGYGYTF. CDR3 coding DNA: TGTGCCACCAGTGCCCGGGGCGAAGGGTATGGCTACACCTTC.

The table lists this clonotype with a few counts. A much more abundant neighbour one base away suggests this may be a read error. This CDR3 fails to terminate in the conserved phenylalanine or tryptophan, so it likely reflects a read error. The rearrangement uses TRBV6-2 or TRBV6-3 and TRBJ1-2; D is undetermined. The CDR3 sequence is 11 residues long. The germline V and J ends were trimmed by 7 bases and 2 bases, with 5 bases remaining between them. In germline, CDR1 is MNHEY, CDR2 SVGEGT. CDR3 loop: CASTDNYGYTV. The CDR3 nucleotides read TGTGCCAGCACCGACAACTATGGCTACACCGTC.

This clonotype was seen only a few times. CDR3 in amino acids: CSASPSGGFTDTQYF. In nucleotides, the CDR3 is TGCAGTGCTAGTCCTAGCGGGGGGTTCACAGATACGCAGTATTTT. The V and J genes are TRBV20-1 and TRBJ2-3; 11 bases map to TRBD2. With 3 bases clipped from V and 2 bases from J, the junction kept 4 bases outside the gene matches. The V gene's germline CDR1 is DFQATT and CDR2 SNEGSKA (reference sequence). The CDR3 sequence is 15 residues long.

CDR3: CASSRTDSTTDTQYF. The DNA for the CDR3 is TGTGCCAGCAGCCGGACAGATTCGACCACAGATACGCAGTATTTT. The V and J genes are TRBV6-1 and TRBJ2-3, with D tentatively TRBD1 (6 bases). Germline loops: CDR1 MNHNS, CDR2 SASEGT. The CDR3 is 15 amino acids. Trimming left V 6 bases short and J 2 bases short, with 15 bases between.

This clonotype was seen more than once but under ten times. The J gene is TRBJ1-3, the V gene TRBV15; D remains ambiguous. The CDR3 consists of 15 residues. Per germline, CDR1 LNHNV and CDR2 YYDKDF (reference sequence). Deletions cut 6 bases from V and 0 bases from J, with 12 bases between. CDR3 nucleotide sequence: TGTGCCACCAGGGGTGCCAGTCGCTCTGGAAACACCATATATTTT. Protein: CATRGASRSGNTIYF.

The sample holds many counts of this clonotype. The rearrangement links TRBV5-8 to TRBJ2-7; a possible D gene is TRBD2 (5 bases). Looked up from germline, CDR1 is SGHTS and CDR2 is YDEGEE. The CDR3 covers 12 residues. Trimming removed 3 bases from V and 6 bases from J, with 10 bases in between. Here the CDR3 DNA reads TGTGCCAGCAGCTCGTGGACTGGCGAGCAGTACTTC. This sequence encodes CASSSWTGEQYF.

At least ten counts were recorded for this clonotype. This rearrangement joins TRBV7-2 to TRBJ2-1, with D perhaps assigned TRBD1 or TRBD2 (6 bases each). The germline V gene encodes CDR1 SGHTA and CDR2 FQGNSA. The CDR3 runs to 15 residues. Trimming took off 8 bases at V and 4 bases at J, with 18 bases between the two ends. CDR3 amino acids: CASASRGALYNEQFF. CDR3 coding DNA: TGTGCCAGCGCCTCTAGGGGGGCACTATACAATGAGCAGTTCTTC.

The CDR3 reads CASSGTSGRWASYETQYF. Here the CDR3 DNA reads TGTGCCAGCAGCGGGACTAGCGGGAGGTGGGCTAGTTATGAGACCCAGTACTTC. V gene TRBV6-1 combines with J gene TRBJ2-5, with 15 bases fitting TRBD2. Losses at the gene ends were 6 bases for V and 5 bases for J; bases not matched to a gene: 13. The germline V gene has CDR1 MNHNS and CDR2 SASEGT. The CDR3 is 18 amino acids.

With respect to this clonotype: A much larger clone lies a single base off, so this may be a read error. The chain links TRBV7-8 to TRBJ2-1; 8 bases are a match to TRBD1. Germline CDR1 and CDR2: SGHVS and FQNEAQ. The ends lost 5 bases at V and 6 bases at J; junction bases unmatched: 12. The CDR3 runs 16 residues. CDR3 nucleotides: TGTGCCAGCAGCCTTCAGAGGACAGGGCCCTGCAATGAGCAGTTCTTC. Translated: CASSLQRTGPCNEQFF.